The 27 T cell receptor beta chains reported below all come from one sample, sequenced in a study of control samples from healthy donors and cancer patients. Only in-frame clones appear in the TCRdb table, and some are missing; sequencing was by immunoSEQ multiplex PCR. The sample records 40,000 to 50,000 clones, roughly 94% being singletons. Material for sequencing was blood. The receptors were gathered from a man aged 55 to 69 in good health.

The CDR3, as DNA: TGTGCCAGCAGTTGGGAGGGTTTCTCTAGCACAGATACGCAGTATTTT. It encodes CASSWEGFSSTDTQYF. This chain joins TRBV27 and TRBJ2-3, with 7 nucleotides matching TRBD2. The CDR3 contains 16 residues. V lost 4 bases to trimming and J lost 0 bases; unmatched junction nucleotides: 7. Germline values: CDR1 MNHEY, CDR2 SMNVEV (reference sequence).

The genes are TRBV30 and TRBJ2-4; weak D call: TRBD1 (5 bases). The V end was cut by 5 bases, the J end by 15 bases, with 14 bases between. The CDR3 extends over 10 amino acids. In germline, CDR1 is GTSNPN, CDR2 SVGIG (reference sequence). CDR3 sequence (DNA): TGTGCCTGGGGGGCCTTTCGAGTGTACTTC. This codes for CAWGAFRVYF.

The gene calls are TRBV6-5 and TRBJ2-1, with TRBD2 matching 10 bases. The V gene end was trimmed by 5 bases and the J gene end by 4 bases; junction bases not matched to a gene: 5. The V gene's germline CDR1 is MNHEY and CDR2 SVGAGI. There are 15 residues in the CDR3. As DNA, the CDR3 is TGTGCCAGCAGTCCCGGGACTAGCGTTTACAATGAGCAGTTCTTC. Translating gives CASSPGTSVYNEQFF.

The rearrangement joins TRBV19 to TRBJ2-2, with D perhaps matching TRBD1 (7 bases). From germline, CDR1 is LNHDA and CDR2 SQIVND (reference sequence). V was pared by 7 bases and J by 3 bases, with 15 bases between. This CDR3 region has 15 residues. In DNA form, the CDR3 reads TGTGCCAGTACCCACGGAGGGGGCCACACCGGGGAGCTGTTTTTT. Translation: CASTHGGGHTGELFF.

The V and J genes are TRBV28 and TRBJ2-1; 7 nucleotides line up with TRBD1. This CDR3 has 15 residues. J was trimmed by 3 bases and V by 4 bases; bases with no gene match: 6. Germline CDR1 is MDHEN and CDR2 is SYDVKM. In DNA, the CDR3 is TGTGCCAGCAGTTCCCCCGGGACAGACTACAATGAGCAGTTCTTC. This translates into CASSSPGTDYNEQFF. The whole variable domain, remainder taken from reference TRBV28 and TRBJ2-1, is DVKVTQSSRYLVKRTGEKVFLECVQDMDHENMFWYRQDPGLGLRLIYFSYDVKMKEKGDIPEGYSVSREKKERFSLILESASTNQTSMYLCASSSPGTDYNEQFFGPGTRLTVL.

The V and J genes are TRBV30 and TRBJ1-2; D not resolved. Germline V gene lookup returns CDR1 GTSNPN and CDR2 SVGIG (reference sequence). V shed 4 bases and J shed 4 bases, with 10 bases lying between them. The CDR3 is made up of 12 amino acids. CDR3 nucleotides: TGTGCCTGGAAAAGATTGATCTATGGCTACACCTTC. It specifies CAWKRLIYGYTF.

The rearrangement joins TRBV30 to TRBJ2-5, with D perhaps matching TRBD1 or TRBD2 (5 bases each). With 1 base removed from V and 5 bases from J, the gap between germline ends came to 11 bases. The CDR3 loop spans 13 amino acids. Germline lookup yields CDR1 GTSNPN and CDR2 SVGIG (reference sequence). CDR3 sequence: CAWSGGRRETQYF. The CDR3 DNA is TGTGCCTGGAGTGGGGGACGGCGGGAGACCCAGTACTTC.

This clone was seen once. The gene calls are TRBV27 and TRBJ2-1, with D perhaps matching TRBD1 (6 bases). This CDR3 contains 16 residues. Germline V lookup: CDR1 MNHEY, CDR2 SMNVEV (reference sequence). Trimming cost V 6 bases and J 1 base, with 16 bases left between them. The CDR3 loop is CASRQSTGGSYNEQFF. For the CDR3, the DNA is TGTGCCAGCAGACAATCGACAGGAGGATCCTACAATGAGCAGTTCTTC.

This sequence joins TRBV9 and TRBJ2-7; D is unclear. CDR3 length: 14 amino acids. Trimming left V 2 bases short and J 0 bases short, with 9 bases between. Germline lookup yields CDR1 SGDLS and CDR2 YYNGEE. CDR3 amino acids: CASSVNLYSYEQYF. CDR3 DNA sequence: TGTGCCAGCAGCGTTAACCTCTACTCCTACGAGCAGTACTTC.

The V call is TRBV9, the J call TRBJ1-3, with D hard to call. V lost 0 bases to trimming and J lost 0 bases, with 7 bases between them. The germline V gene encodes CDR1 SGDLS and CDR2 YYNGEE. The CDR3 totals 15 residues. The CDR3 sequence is CASSVGPDSGNTIYF. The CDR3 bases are TGTGCCAGCAGCGTAGGTCCAGACTCTGGAAACACCATATATTTT.

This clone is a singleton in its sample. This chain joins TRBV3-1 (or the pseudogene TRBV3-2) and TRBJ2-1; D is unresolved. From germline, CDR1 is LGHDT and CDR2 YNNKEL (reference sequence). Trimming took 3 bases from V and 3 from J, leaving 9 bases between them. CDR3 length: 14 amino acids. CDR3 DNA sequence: TGTGCCAGCAGCCATTTGGGTGGCTACAATGAGCAGTTCTTC. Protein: CASSHLGGYNEQFF.

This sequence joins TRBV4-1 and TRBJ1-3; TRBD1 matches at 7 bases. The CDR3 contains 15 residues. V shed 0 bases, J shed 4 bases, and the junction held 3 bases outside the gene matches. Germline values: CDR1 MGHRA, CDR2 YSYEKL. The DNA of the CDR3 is TGCGCCAGCAGCCAAGATTCAGGGGGAGGAAACACCATATATTTT. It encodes CASSQDSGGGNTIYF.

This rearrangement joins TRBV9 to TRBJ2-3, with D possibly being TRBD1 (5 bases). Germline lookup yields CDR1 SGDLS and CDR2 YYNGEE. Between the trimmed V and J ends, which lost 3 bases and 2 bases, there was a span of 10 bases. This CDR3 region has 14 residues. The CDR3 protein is CASSGTGYTDTQYF. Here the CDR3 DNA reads TGTGCCAGCAGCGGTACAGGATACACAGATACGCAGTATTTT.

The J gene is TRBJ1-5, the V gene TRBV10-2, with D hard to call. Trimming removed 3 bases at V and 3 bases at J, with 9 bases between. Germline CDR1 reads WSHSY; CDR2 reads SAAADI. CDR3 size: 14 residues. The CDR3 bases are TGCGCCAGCAGTGAAGTAACGGACAATCAGCCCCAGCATTTT. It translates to CASSEVTDNQPQHF.

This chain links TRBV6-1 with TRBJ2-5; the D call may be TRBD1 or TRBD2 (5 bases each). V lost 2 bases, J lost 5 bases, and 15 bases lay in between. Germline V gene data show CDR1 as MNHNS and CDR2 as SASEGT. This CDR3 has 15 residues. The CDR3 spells CASSEYGAGWETQYF. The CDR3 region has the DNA TGTGCCAGCAGTGAATATGGGGCGGGTTGGGAGACCCAGTACTTC.

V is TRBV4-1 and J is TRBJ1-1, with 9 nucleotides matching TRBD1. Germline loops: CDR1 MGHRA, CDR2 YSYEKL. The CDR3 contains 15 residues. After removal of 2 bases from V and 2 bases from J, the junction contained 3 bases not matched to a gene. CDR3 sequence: CASSQMGQGNTEAFF. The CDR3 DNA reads TGCGCCAGCAGCCAAATGGGACAGGGTAACACTGAAGCTTTCTTT.

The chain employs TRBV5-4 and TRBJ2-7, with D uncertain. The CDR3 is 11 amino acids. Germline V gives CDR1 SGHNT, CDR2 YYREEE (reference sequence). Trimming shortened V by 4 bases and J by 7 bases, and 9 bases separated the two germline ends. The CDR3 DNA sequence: TGTGCCAGCAGCCTCTGGTCGGAGCAGTACTTC. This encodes CASSLWSEQYF.

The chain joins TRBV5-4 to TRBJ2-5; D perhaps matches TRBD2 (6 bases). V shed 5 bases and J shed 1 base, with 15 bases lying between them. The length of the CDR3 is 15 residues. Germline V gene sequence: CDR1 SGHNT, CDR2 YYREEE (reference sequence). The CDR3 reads CASSDWGLTQETQYF. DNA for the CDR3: TGTGCCAGCAGTGACTGGGGACTTACCCAAGAGACCCAGTACTTC.

DNA of the CDR3: TGTGCCAGCAGCCCAGGGCAGTACTCCTACGAGCAGTACTTC. It encodes CASSPGQYSYEQYF. The rearrangement links TRBV27 to TRBJ2-7; a possible D gene is TRBD1 (5 bases). The CDR3 is 14 amino acids. V was shortened by 6 bases and J by 0 bases, with 12 bases between the two germline ends. Germline V CDR1 and CDR2: MNHEY, SMNVEV (reference sequence).

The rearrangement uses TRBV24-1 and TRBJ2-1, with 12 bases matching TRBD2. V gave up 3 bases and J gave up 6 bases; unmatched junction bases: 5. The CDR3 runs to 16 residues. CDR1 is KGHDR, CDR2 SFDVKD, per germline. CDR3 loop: CATSDILAGGRNEQFF. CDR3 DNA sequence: TGTGCCACCAGTGATATCCTAGCGGGAGGGCGCAATGAGCAGTTCTTC.

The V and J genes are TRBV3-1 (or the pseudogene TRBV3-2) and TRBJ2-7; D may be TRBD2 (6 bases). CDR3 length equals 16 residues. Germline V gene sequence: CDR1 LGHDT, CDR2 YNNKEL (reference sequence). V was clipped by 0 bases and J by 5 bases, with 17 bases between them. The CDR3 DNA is TGTGCCAGCAGCCAAGAGGGGGGTTGCGGGGCTGACGAGCAGTACTTC. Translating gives CASSQEGGCGADEQYF.

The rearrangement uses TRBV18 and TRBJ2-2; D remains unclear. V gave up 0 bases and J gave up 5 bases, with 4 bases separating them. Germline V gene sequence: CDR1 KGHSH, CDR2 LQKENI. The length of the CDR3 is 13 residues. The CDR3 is CASSPPQTGELFF. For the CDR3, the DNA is TGTGCCAGCTCACCACCCCAAACCGGGGAGCTGTTTTTT.

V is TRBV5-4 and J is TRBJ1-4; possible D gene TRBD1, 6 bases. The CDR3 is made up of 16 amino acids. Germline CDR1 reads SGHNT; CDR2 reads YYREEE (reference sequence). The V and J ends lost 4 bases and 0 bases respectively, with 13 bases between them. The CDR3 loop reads CASSPGTSSTNEKLFF. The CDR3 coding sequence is TGTGCCAGCAGCCCCGGGACATCCTCAACTAATGAAAAACTGTTTTTT.

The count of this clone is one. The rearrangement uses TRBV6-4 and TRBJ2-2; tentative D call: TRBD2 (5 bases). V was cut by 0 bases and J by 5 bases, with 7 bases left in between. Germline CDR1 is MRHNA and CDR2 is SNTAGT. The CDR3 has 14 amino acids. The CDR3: CASSDSAETGELFF. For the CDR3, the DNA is TGTGCCAGCAGTGACTCAGCGGAGACCGGGGAGCTGTTTTTT.

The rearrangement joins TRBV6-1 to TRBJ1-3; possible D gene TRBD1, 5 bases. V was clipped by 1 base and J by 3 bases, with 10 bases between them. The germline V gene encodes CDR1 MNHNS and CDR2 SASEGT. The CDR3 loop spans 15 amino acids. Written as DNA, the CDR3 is TGTGCCAGCAGTGAAGAGGGGACGGGTGGAAACACCATATATTTT. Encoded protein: CASSEEGTGGNTIYF.

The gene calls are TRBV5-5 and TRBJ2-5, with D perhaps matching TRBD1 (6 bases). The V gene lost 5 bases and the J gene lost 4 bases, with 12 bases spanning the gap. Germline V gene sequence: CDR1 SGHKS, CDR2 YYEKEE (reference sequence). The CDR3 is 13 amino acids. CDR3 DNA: TGTGCCAGCAGGGGAACAGGGACAGAGACCCAGTACTTC. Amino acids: CASRGTGTETQYF.

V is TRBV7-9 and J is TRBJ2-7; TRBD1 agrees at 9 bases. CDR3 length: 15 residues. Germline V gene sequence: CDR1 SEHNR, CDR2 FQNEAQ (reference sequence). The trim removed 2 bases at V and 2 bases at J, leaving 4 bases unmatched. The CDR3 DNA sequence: TGTGCCAGCAGCTTATTTGGGACAGGGACCTACGAGCAGTACTTC. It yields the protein CASSLFGTGTYEQYF.